This entry lists 16 T cell receptor beta chains sequenced from one sample in a study of blood T cell repertoires in COVID-19. Clones were read by immunoSEQ multiplex PCR, and TCRdb kept only the in-frame ones, dropping some. The table has about 51,000 clones, 65% to 85% seen once; the top ten hold around 2.3%. The material sequenced was peripheral blood. These receptors all stem from a man aged 50 to 59 with acute or convalescent COVID-19.

The CDR3 is CASSVGRGVDTQYF. DNA for the CDR3: TGTGCCAGCAGCGTAGGCAGGGGGGTAGATACGCAGTATTTT. This chain uses TRBV9 with TRBJ2-3; D is possibly TRBD1 (7 bases). Germline V gives CDR1 SGDLS, CDR2 YYNGEE. The V gene lost 0 bases and the J gene lost 5 bases, with 10 bases spanning the gap. The CDR3 runs 14 residues.

The chain employs TRBV12-3 or TRBV12-4 and TRBJ2-5; D ambiguous. V was clipped by 8 bases and J by 2 bases, with 12 bases between them. There are 13 residues in the CDR3. Here the CDR3 DNA reads TGTGCCAGCCTGAGCGTTTGGCAAGAGACCCAGTACTTC. Translating it yields CASLSVWQETQYF.

The gene calls are TRBV6-2 or TRBV6-3 and TRBJ1-5, with TRBD1 matching over 7 bases. This CDR3 contains 14 residues. Germline-derived CDR1 and CDR2 are MNHEY and SVGEGT. Trimming at V came to 2 bases and at J to 7 bases, leaving 5 bases not matched to a gene. CDR3 sequence: CASSYPRQGQPQHF. Written as DNA, the CDR3 is TGTGCCAGCAGTTACCCCAGACAGGGACAGCCCCAGCATTTT.

This clone was recorded only once. The chain links TRBV24-1 to TRBJ1-1; D possibly corresponds to TRBD1 (6 bases). The germline V and J ends were trimmed by 4 bases and 4 bases, with 12 bases remaining between them. The CDR3 has 14 amino acids. Germline-derived CDR1 and CDR2 are KGHDR and SFDVKD. The CDR3 sequence is CATSETGIGTEAFF. The CDR3 bases are TGTGCCACCAGTGAAACAGGGATAGGCACTGAAGCTTTCTTT.

V and J are TRBV15 and TRBJ1-1; D possibly corresponds to TRBD1 (6 bases). Trimming cost V 2 bases and J 7 bases, with 14 bases left between them. Germline CDR1 LNHNV, CDR2 YYDKDF (reference sequence). The CDR3 length is 14 residues. The CDR3 region is CATSRQQGLGEAFF. CDR3 in DNA: TGTGCCACCAGCAGACAACAGGGTCTTGGTGAAGCTTTCTTT.

The chain combines TRBV9 with TRBJ2-5; TRBD2 agrees at 10 bases. V dropped 0 bases and J dropped 4; count of bases not matched to a gene: 12. Germline V gene sequence: CDR1 SGDLS, CDR2 YYNGEE. The CDR3 has 18 amino acids. CDR3 nucleotides: TGTGCCAGCAGCGTAGGTCATAGCGGGGGGATAGGTGGAGAGACCCAGTACTTC. Translating it yields CASSVGHSGGIGGETQYF. Complete variable domain (other parts from reference TRBV9 and TRBJ2-5): DSGVTQTPKHLITATGQRVTLRCSPRSGDLSVYWYQQSLDQGLQFLIQYYNGEERAKGNILERFSAQQFPDLHSELNLSSLELGDSALYFCASSVGHSGGIGGETQYFGPGTRLLVL.

The chain combines TRBV27 with TRBJ2-3; D uncertain. Germline CDR1 MNHEY, CDR2 SMNVEV (reference sequence). The CDR3 is 14 residues long. V gave up 4 bases and J gave up 2 bases, with 10 bases separating them. The CDR3 DNA follows: TGTGCCAGCAGTTCAGGCAGGTACACAGATACGCAGTATTTT. It is translated as CASSSGRYTDTQYF.

This sequence joins TRBV7-2 and TRBJ2-1; 12 bases agree with TRBD2. After removal of 6 bases from V and 5 bases from J, the junction contained 5 bases not matched to a gene. Germline V gives CDR1 SGHTA, CDR2 FQGNSA. CDR3 size: 15 residues. In nucleotides, the CDR3 is TGTGCCAGCAGGCCGACTAGCGGGAGAGACAATGAGCAGTTCTTC. Amino acid sequence: CASRPTSGRDNEQFF.

The CDR3: CASSATGSTNEKLFF. For the CDR3, the DNA is TGTGCCAGCAGCGCGACAGGGTCCACTAATGAAAAACTGTTTTTT. The V gene is TRBV9, the J gene TRBJ1-4; TRBD1 matches 7 bases. Germline V gene lookup returns CDR1 SGDLS and CDR2 YYNGEE. Trimming cost V 3 bases and J 2 bases; bases outside gene matches: 4. The CDR3 extends over 15 amino acids.

Here the CDR3 DNA reads TGTGCCAGCAAGGGGGATCGGGATGCTTTCTTT. Translating it yields CASKGDRDAFF. This chain joins TRBV2 and TRBJ1-1; possibly TRBD1 for D (6 bases). Germline V gene data show CDR1 as SNHLY and CDR2 as FYNNEI. The CDR3 covers 11 residues. Trimming removed 7 bases from V and 11 bases from J, with 14 bases in between.

CDR3 DNA sequence: TGTGCCAGCAGCTCCGGGACAAAGCCGCATGAGCAGTTCTTC. It encodes CASSSGTKPHEQFF. This sequence joins TRBV11-1 and TRBJ2-1, with TRBD1 as a possible D gene (6 bases). Germline V gene sequence: CDR1 SGHAT, CDR2 FQDESV (reference sequence). V was shortened by 4 bases and J by 8 bases, with 15 bases between the two germline ends. The CDR3 is 14 residues long.

The V gene is TRBV5-1, the J gene TRBJ1-4; TRBD1 aligns across 10 bases. With V trimmed by 4 bases and J by 8 bases, 8 bases remained unmatched. Germline V gene lookup returns CDR1 SGHRS and CDR2 YFSETQ. This CDR3 is built from 15 residues. The CDR3 DNA follows: TGCGCCAGCAGCGAACGACAGGGGGCGCGGGAAAAACTGTTTTTT. Its protein product is CASSERQGAREKLFF.

The CDR3 loop reads CASSVGLADQETQYF. CDR3 DNA: TGTGCCAGCAGTGTGGGACTAGCGGACCAAGAGACCCAGTACTTC. The chain uses TRBV2 and TRBJ2-5; 11 bases line up with TRBD2. The CDR3 is made up of 15 amino acids. Germline V lookup: CDR1 SNHLY, CDR2 FYNNEI. V lost 4 bases to trimming and J lost 0 bases; unmatched junction nucleotides: 1. Combining the CDR3 with reference TRBV2 and TRBJ2-5 gives the whole variable domain EPEVTQTPSHQVTQMGQEVILRCVPISNHLYFYWYRQILGQKVEFLVSFYNNEISEKSEIFDDQFSVERPDGSNFTLKIRSTKLEDSAMYFCASSVGLADQETQYFGPGTRLLVL.

V and J are TRBV6-2 or TRBV6-3 and TRBJ2-3, with D perhaps TRBD1 (6 bases). V was trimmed by 5 bases and J by 1 base, leaving 10 bases between them. In germline, CDR1 is MNHEY, CDR2 SVGEGT. The CDR3 totals 14 residues. The CDR3 nucleotides read TGTGCCAGCAGTGACCGGACAGGCACAGATACGCAGTATTTT. Residues: CASSDRTGTDTQYF.

This clone was observed a handful of times. CDR3 amino acids: CASSGRRGGEQYF. Here the CDR3 DNA reads TGTGCCAGCAGTGGCCGGAGGGGAGGCGAGCAGTACTTC. This chain joins TRBV25-1 and TRBJ2-7, with D perhaps TRBD2 (6 bases). Germline-derived CDR1 and CDR2 are MGHDK and SYGVNS. The V and J ends lost 4 bases and 6 bases respectively, with 13 bases between them. The CDR3 runs 13 residues.

This clone was seen once. The gene calls are TRBV27 and TRBJ2-1, with 10 bases matching TRBD2. J was trimmed by 1 base and V by 5 bases; bases with no gene match: 5. The CDR3 spans 16 residues. Germline V CDR1 and CDR2: MNHEY, SMNVEV (reference sequence). In nucleotides, the CDR3 is TGTGCCAGCAGTCCTTATAGCGGGAGGTCCTACAATGAGCAGTTCTTC. This encodes CASSPYSGRSYNEQFF.